The rows below give T cell receptor beta chains drawn from one sample of a study of shared T cell receptors in the human thymus. Clones were read by immunoSEQ multiplex PCR, and TCRdb kept only the in-frame ones, dropping some. Of under 700,000 clones listed, around 78% are singletons. The same sample was also studied in work on human thymus T cells.

The sample comprised thymocytes. The receptors derive from a boy under two years old with a congenital heart defect. Each CDR3 is given with its conserved first and last residue. A D gene is named only where the DNA matches it firmly. Size values are once, few and many counts, or a class for expanded clones, and some rows have none.

clone size: NA
D gene: TRBD1
J gene: TRBJ2-7
V gene: TRBV5-1
CDR3 DNA: TGCGCCAGCAGCTTAGGGGCAGGGGGAAGCTACGAGCAGTACTTC
CDR3 protein: CASSLGAGGSYEQYF

clone size: once
D gene: TRBD1
J gene: TRBJ1-1
V gene: TRBV18
CDR3 DNA: TGTGCCAGCTCACGACCAGGGGGGGGCAAACAAGAGAACACTGAAGCTTTCTTT
CDR3 protein: CASSRPGGGKQENTEAFF

clone size: NA
D gene: TRBD2
J gene: TRBJ2-1
V gene: TRBV11-3
CDR3 DNA: TGTGCCAGCAGCCATGATACTAGCGGGAGTTTCAATGAGCAGTTCTTC
CDR3 protein: CASSHDTSGSFNEQFF

clone size: NA
D gene: NA
J gene: TRBJ2-2
V gene: TRBV5-5
CDR3 DNA: TGTGCCAGCAGCTTGGCCCAGGGGAACACCGGGGAGCTGTTTTTT
CDR3 protein: CASSLAQGNTGELFF

clone size: NA
D gene: NA
J gene: TRBJ1-2
V gene: TRBV19
CDR3 DNA: TGTGCCAGTAGCCCGGGGAACATCTCTTCTTGCTATGGCTACACCTTC
CDR3 protein: CASSPGNISSCYGYTF

clone size: NA
D gene: TRBD2
J gene: TRBJ2-7
V gene: TRBV4-3
CDR3 DNA: TGCGCCAGCAGCCAAGATCGGCTAGCGGGAGGGCCCTGGAGGGACGAGCAGTACTTC
CDR3 protein: CASSQDRLAGGPWRDEQYF

clone size: NA
D gene: TRBD1
J gene: TRBJ2-4
V gene: TRBV23-1
CDR3 DNA: TGCGCCAGCAGTCAAACTCCCTGCCGGGACAGTGTAGCCAAAAACATTCAGTACTTC
CDR3 protein: CASSQTPCRDSVAKNIQYF

clone size: NA
D gene: NA
J gene: TRBJ2-2
V gene: TRBV4-2
CDR3 DNA: TGTGCCAGCAGCCAAGACCTCACACACGACAGGTCGAACACCGGGGAGCTGTTTTTT
CDR3 protein: CASSQDLTHDRSNTGELFF

clone size: NA
D gene: TRBD1
J gene: TRBJ2-4
V gene: TRBV4-3
CDR3 DNA: TGCGCCAGCAGCCAAGAACGGGGGACAGGGCTGACCAAAAACATTCAGTACTTC
CDR3 protein: CASSQERGTGLTKNIQYF

clone size: NA
D gene: TRBD1
J gene: TRBJ2-7
V gene: TRBV6-1
CDR3 DNA: TGTGCCAGCAGTCGGGACAGGGTTCCACCCTACGAGCAGTACTTC
CDR3 protein: CASSRDRVPPYEQYF

clone size: NA
D gene: NA
J gene: TRBJ2-1
V gene: TRBV6-1
CDR3 DNA: TGTGCCAGCAAGCTCCAGGGGAGCTCCTACAATGAGCAGTTCTTC
CDR3 protein: CASKLQGSSYNEQFF

clone size: once
D gene: TRBD2
J gene: TRBJ2-3
V gene: TRBV15
CDR3 DNA: TGTGCCACCAGCAGAGTAGGACTAGCGCTGGATACGCAGTATTTT
CDR3 protein: CATSRVGLALDTQYF